The rows below give T cell receptor beta chains drawn from one sample of a study of cytomegalovirus exposure and HLA in healthy donors. The assay was immunoSEQ multiplex PCR, and TCRdb's table has in-frame clones only and misses some. The profile shows about 65,000 clones, roughly 94% of them singletons. The sample comprised PBMCs. Receptors originate from a man younger than 30 in good health and CMV-seropositive. The CDR3 runs from the conserved cysteine through the conserved F or W. D genes are given only for firm matches. Clone size is stated in some rows and not others, as once, few, many or a class when expanded.

j_call clone_size d_call v_call cdr3_aa cdr3_nt
TRBJ2-2 . . TRBV6-6 CASSYGSKRAGELFF TGTGCCAGCAGTTACGGGTCGAAGCGGGCCGGGGAGCTGTTTTTT
TRBJ1-5 . TRBD1 TRBV4-2 CASSQDAGTGGVQPQHF TGTGCCAGCAGCCAAGATGCCGGGACAGGGGGCGTTCAGCCCCAGCATTTT
TRBJ2-1 once TRBD1 TRBV19 CASSGQGAYEQFF TGTGCCAGTAGTGGTCAGGGGGCCTATGAGCAGTTCTTC
TRBJ2-5 . TRBD1 TRBV28 CASSAAGTGEETQYF TGTGCCAGCAGTGCCGCCGGGACAGGGGAAGAGACCCAGTACTTC
TRBJ1-5 . . TRBV11-2 CASSLVQGWHQPQHF TGTGCCAGCAGCTTAGTTCAGGGGTGGCATCAGCCCCAGCATTTT
TRBJ2-7 once . TRBV7-2 CASSLGTGSPRF TGTGCCAGCAGCTTGGGTACAGGGAGTCCTCGGTTC
TRBJ2-5 . TRBD1 TRBV29-1 CSELQGGETQYF TGCAGCGAATTACAGGGGGGAGAGACCCAGTACTTC
TRBJ2-2 . . TRBV2 CASSPTGKWELFF TGTGCCAGCAGTCCTACAGGGAAGTGGGAGCTGTTTTTT
TRBJ2-7 . TRBD1 TRBV5-4 CASGLDRGHRSEQYF TGTGCCAGCGGACTGGACAGGGGGCATCGTAGCGAGCAGTACTTC
TRBJ2-7 . . TRBV30 CAWSVGTPYEQYF TGTGCCTGGAGTGTCGGGACACCTTACGAGCAGTACTTC
TRBJ2-5 . TRBD2 TRBV27 CASSFGGGGETQYF TGTGCCAGCAGTTTTGGGGGGGGTGGGGAGACCCAGTACTTC
TRBJ2-1 few TRBD1 TRBV7-3 CASSSVQGAGNEQFF TGTGCCAGCAGCTCGGTACAGGGGGCAGGGAATGAGCAGTTCTTC
TRBJ1-1 . . TRBV6-4 CASRALAEGNTEAFF TGTGCCAGCAGGGCTTTGGCGGAGGGGAACACTGAAGCTTTCTTT
TRBJ2-7 . . TRBV7-6 CASSFQVGSYEQYF TGTGCCAGCAGCTTTCAGGTCGGCTCCTACGAGCAGTACTTC
TRBJ2-7 . . TRBV27 CASSLTSDSPYEQYF TGTGCCAGCAGTCTCACCTCAGACTCCCCCTACGAGCAGTACTTC
TRBJ1-6 . . TRBV28 CASTGSYNSPLHF TGTGCCAGTACGGGGTCCTATAATTCACCCCTCCACTTT
TRBJ2-1 . . TRBV19 CASSKLSSFSQSSYNEQFF TGTGCCAGTAGTAAGCTCTCTAGCTTCAGCCAAAGCTCCTACAATGAGCAGTTCTTC
TRBJ1-2 . TRBD1 TRBV27 CASTESQTGGGYTF TGTGCCAGCACCGAGAGTCAGACAGGGGGTGGCTACACCTTC
TRBJ1-1 . . TRBV28 CASSPPLGRYTEAFF TGTGCCAGCAGTCCCCCCCTGGGGCGGTACACTGAAGCTTTCTTT
TRBJ2-7 . . TRBV10-3 CAISFGNSYEQYF TGTGCCATCAGCTTCGGGAACTCCTACGAGCAGTACTTC
TRBJ1-1 once TRBD1 TRBV10-1 CASSAYRGVGTEAFF TGCGCCAGCAGTGCCTACAGGGGGGTCGGCACTGAAGCTTTCTTT
TRBJ2-7 once . TRBV14 CASSPGHLYEQYF TGTGCCAGCAGCCCCGGACATCTTTACGAGCAGTACTTC
TRBJ2-3 . TRBD2 TRBV30 CAWSGLADNTDTQYF TGTGCCTGGAGTGGACTAGCGGATAACACAGATACGCAGTATTTT
TRBJ1-1 . TRBD1 TRBV18 CASSPLGQGSNTEAFF TGTGCCAGCTCACCCCTGGGACAGGGGTCGAACACTGAAGCTTTCTTT
TRBJ1-1 . . TRBV4-1 CASSQEFGGEAFF TGCGCCAGCAGCCAAGAATTCGGGGGTGAAGCTTTCTTT
TRBJ2-1 . . TRBV27 CATNWWAKEGLLSSYNEQFF TGTGCCACCAACTGGTGGGCCAAAGAAGGCTTACTGAGCTCCTACAATGAGCAGTTCTTC
TRBJ1-1 . . TRBV19 CASAGIVNTEAFF TGTGCCAGTGCGGGGATTGTGAACACTGAAGCTTTCTTT
TRBJ2-7 . . TRBV5-1 CASSLAGLVPHEQYF TGCGCCAGCAGCTTGGCAGGGTTGGTACCCCACGAGCAGTACTTC
TRBJ2-1 . TRBD2 TRBV4-3 CASSQGVREGLYNEQFF TGCGCCAGCAGCCAGGGAGTACGGGAGGGCCTCTACAATGAGCAGTTCTTC
TRBJ2-1 . TRBD2 TRBV4-1 CASSWGGNEQFF TGCGCCAGCAGCTGGGGGGGAAATGAGCAGTTCTTC
TRBJ1-1 . . TRBV28 CASSLGQANTEAFF TGTGCCAGCAGTTTAGGGCAGGCGAACACTGAAGCTTTCTTT
TRBJ1-5 once . TRBV19 CASTPTGNQPQHF TGTGCCAGTACCCCGACAGGCAATCAGCCCCAGCATTTT
TRBJ1-1 . TRBD1 TRBV7-2 CASSLGTVMYTEAFF TGTGCCAGCAGCTTGGGGACAGTAATGTACACTGAAGCTTTCTTT
TRBJ2-2 . . TRBV21-1 CASSKGRVRLKNTGELFF TGTGCCAGCAGCAAAGGCAGGGTGAGGTTAAAGAACACCGGGGAGCTGTTTTTT
TRBJ1-2 . . TRBV7-2 CASSFRQRTNYGYTF TGTGCCAGCAGCTTTAGACAGCGTACTAACTATGGCTACACCTTC
TRBJ1-1 . . TRBV29-1 CSYKIWGDTEAFF TGCAGTTATAAAATTTGGGGGGACACTGAAGCTTTCTTT
TRBJ2-1 once TRBD2 TRBV7-2 CASSLAGSSYNEQFF TGTGCCAGCAGCCTAGCGGGGAGCTCCTACAATGAGCAGTTCTTC
TRBJ1-2 . TRBD1 TRBV10-3 CAISPRGDRGGYTF TGTGCCATCAGCCCGCGAGGGGACAGAGGCGGCTACACCTTC
TRBJ1-1 . . TRBV12-5 CASGFSGDTEAFF TGTGCTAGTGGTTTTTCAGGTGACACTGAAGCTTTCTTT
TRBJ2-2 . . TRBV2 CASSDPSPSGAGELFF TGTGCCAGCAGTGACCCCTCCCCTTCAGGGGCTGGGGAGCTGTTTTTT
TRBJ1-4 . . TRBV6-5 CASSYQAGGSNEKLFF TGTGCCAGCAGTTACCAGGCGGGGGGCTCTAATGAAAAACTGTTTTTT
TRBJ1-2 once TRBD1 TRBV28 CASSNGQGDGYTF TGTGCCAGCAGTAACGGACAGGGTGATGGCTACACCTTC
TRBJ2-7 . TRBD1 TRBV11-3 CASCRTDRGVYEQYF TGTGCAAGCTGCCGTACGGACAGGGGGGTCTACGAGCAGTACTTC
TRBJ1-1 . TRBD1 TRBV7-9 CASSGTGAPEAFF TGTGCCAGCAGTGGCACAGGGGCCCCTGAAGCTTTCTTT
TRBJ2-1 . . TRBV6-5 CASSPQTPSYNEQFF TGTGCCAGCAGCCCCCAGACTCCATCCTACAATGAGCAGTTCTTC
TRBJ2-7 . . TRBV4-3 CASSQVMSQGLYEQYF TGCGCCAGCAGCCAAGTTATGAGTCAGGGCCTCTACGAGCAGTACTTC
TRBJ2-1 . TRBD2 TRBV19 CASSRLAGRSYNEQFF TGTGCCAGTAGTAGGTTAGCGGGGCGCTCCTACAATGAGCAGTTCTTC
TRBJ1-2 . TRBD1 TRBV7-9 CASSLDYIQGAGGYTF TGTGCCAGCAGCTTAGACTACATACAGGGGGCCGGTGGCTACACCTTC
TRBJ1-4 . . TRBV18 CASSLSAGGNEKLFF TGTGCCAGCTCACTGTCGGCAGGAGGTAATGAAAAACTGTTTTTT
TRBJ2-1 . . TRBV28 CASSRSNIDEQFF TGTGCCAGCAGCCGCTCCAACATCGATGAGCAGTTCTTC
TRBJ2-1 . . TRBV19 CASSPVRNEQFF TGTGCCAGTAGTCCGGTTCGCAATGAGCAGTTCTTC
TRBJ2-7 . . TRBV7-2 CASSLGLAISSYEQYF TGTGCCAGCAGCTTAGGGCTAGCGATTAGCTCCTACGAGCAGTACTTC
TRBJ1-1 . TRBD1 TRBV5-4 CASSLRQGQATEAFF TGTGCCAGCAGCTTGCGACAGGGTCAGGCCACTGAAGCTTTCTTT
TRBJ1-1 . . TRBV27 CASSLGSRGTEAFF TGTGCCAGCAGTTTGGGGTCCCGAGGGACTGAAGCTTTCTTT